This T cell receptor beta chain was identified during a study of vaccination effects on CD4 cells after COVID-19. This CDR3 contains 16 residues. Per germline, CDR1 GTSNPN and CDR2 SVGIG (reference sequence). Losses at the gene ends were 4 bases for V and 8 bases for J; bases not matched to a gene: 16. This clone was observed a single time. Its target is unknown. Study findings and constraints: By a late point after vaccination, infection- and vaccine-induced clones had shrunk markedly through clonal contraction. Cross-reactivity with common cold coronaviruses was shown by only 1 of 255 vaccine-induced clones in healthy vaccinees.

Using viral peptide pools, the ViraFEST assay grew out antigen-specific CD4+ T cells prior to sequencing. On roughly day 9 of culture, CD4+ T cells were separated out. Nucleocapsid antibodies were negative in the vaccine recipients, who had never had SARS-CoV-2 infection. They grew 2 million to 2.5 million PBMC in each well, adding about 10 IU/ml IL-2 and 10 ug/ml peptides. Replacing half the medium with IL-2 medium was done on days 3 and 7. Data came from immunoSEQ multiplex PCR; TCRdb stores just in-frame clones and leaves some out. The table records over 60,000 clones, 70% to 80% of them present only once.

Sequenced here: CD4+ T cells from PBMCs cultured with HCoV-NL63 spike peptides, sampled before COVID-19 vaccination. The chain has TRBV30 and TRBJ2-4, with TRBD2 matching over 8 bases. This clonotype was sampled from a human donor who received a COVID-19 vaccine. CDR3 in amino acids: CAWMPRGRGGGYIQYF. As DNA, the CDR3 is TGTGCCTGGATGCCGAGGGGCCGGGGGGGAGGATACATTCAGTACTTC.